The entry below gives a single T cell receptor (beta chain) sequence along with its context. CDR1 and CDR2 from the germline V gene are SGHKS and YYEKEE (reference sequence). The ends were cut back, 0 bases at V and 1 base at J, with 13 bases in the middle. The CDR3 extends over 16 amino acids. Repertoires were generated with immunoSEQ multiplex PCR, while TCRdb's copy carries only in-frame clones and drops some. The data hold about 80,000 clones, with around 80% observed a single time. The data derive from a study of radiotherapy plus CTLA-4 blockade in lung cancer. This material consisted of peripheral blood, taken from a patient treated with radiotherapy plus ipilimumab. The V call is TRBV5-5, the J call TRBJ1-1; tentative D call: TRBD1 (5 bases). This TCR came from a human donor with non-small cell lung cancer who had stable disease on radiotherapy plus ipilimumab. The CDR3 reads CASSLGQLISNTEAFF. CDR3 coding DNA: TGTGCCAGCAGCTTGGGACAGCTTATCTCGAACACTGAAGCTTTCTTT.